The entry below describes one T cell receptor beta chain. This entry comes from a study of cytomegalovirus exposure and HLA in healthy donors. Researchers ran the PCR with 60 Vbeta and 13 Jbeta primers. Sequencing was performed with immunoSEQ multiplex PCR; in TCRdb, only in-frame clones are kept and a portion is missing. The sample has approximately 33,000 clones, more than 50% seen once; the top ten hold more than 5%. The receptor comes from a woman aged 40 to 50 in good health and CMV-seropositive. Sequencing input: PBMCs.

CDR3 loop: CASSGGAGTDTQYF. The CDR3 region has the DNA TGTGCCAGTAGTGGGGGGGCCGGCACAGATACGCAGTATTTT. The gene calls are TRBV19 and TRBJ2-3, with D possibly TRBD2 on 7 matching bases. CDR3 length: 14 amino acids. Between the trimmed V and J ends, which lost 5 bases and 1 base, there was a span of 10 bases. Germline V CDR1 and CDR2: LNHDA, SQIVND (reference sequence).